A single sample gave rise to the 16 T cell receptor beta chains below, sequenced in a study of blood T cell repertoires in COVID-19. Sequencing was performed with immunoSEQ multiplex PCR; in TCRdb, only in-frame clones are kept and a portion is missing. The sample includes just over 150,000 clones, around 87% of them seen just once. The sample comprised PBMCs or T cells enriched from blood (not recorded which). The receptors stem from a woman in her forties or fifties who had recovered from COVID-19.

The chain couples TRBV9 to TRBJ2-3; no reliable D call. The CDR3 totals 15 residues. Between the trimmed V and J ends, which lost 4 bases and 4 bases, there was a span of 16 bases. Germline CDR1 and CDR2: SGDLS and YYNGEE. Here the CDR3 reads CASSPSSMVADTQYF. DNA of the CDR3: TGTGCCAGCAGCCCATCCTCTATGGTCGCAGATACGCAGTATTTT.

The CDR3 sequence is CASSPDRRNTIYF. As DNA, the CDR3 is TGTGCCAGCAGCCCCGACAGGAGAAACACCATATATTTT. The chain employs TRBV7-3 and TRBJ1-3, with D possibly TRBD1 on 6 matching bases. Germline CDR1 reads SGHTA; CDR2 reads FQGTGA. Trimming removed 5 bases at V and 5 bases at J, with 10 bases between. The CDR3 has 13 amino acids. Drawing the rest from reference TRBV7-3 and TRBJ1-3, the complete variable domain is GAGVSQTPSNKVTEKGKYVELRCDPISGHTALYWYRQSLGQGPEFLIYFQGTGAADDSGLPNDRFFAVRPEGSVSTLKIQRTERGDSAVYLCASSPDRRNTIYFGEGSWLTVV.

The chain uses TRBV3-1 (or the pseudogene TRBV3-2) and TRBJ2-7; 13 bases are shared with TRBD2. Germline trimming cut 5 bases from V and 7 bases from J; bases unmatched to any gene: 8. The CDR3 has 15 amino acids. The germline CDR1 and CDR2 sequences are LGHDT and YNNKEL (reference sequence). CDR3 in DNA: TGTGCCAGCAGCAGAGGACTAGCGGGGGCAACGGAGCAGTACTTC. Translating gives CASSRGLAGATEQYF.

This chain connects TRBV11-2 to TRBJ1-1; no clear D gene. Deletions cut 3 bases from V and 5 bases from J, with 4 bases between. The V gene's germline CDR1 is SGHAT and CDR2 FQNNGV. The CDR3 length is 11 residues. DNA for the CDR3: TGTGCCAGCAGCTTGGAGACTGAAGCTTTCTTT. This codes for CASSLETEAFF.

This chain connects TRBV5-1 to TRBJ2-5; TRBD1 aligns across 8 bases. The CDR3 totals 14 residues. V lost 4 bases and J lost 4; bases outside the gene matches: 6. Germline V CDR1 and CDR2: SGHRS, YFSETQ. CDR3 protein: CASSVRGRGETQYF. In DNA, the CDR3 is TGCGCCAGCAGCGTCAGGGGGCGCGGAGAGACCCAGTACTTC.

The rearrangement joins TRBV2 to TRBJ1-2, with TRBD1 matching 10 bases. Germline CDR1 reads SNHLY; CDR2 reads FYNNEI. The V segment lost 4 bases and the J segment 4 bases; nucleotides outside the gene matches: 3. CDR3 length: 14 amino acids. The CDR3 DNA sequence: TGTGCCAGCAGTGGACAGGGGGCAATCTATGGCTACACCTTC. Its protein product is CASSGQGAIYGYTF.

V gene TRBV27 combines with J gene TRBJ1-6; weak D call: TRBD1 (5 bases). CDR1 is MNHEY, CDR2 SMNVEV, per germline (reference sequence). The length of the CDR3 is 19 residues. The ends were cut back, 6 bases at V and 0 bases at J, with 21 bases in the middle. The CDR3 nucleotides are TGTGCCAGCAGCAAACCCCCCGACAGAATGAGCTCCTATAATTCACCCCTCCACTTT. It translates to CASSKPPDRMSSYNSPLHF.

This chain connects TRBV30 to TRBJ2-3; D is possibly TRBD1 (6 bases). This CDR3 comprises 15 residues. Germline V gives CDR1 GTSNPN, CDR2 SVGIG (reference sequence). Trimming removed 2 bases from V and 3 bases from J, with 15 bases in between. The CDR3 region is CAWSMRGSRTDTQYF. The CDR3 DNA reads as TGTGCCTGGAGTATGAGGGGGTCGAGGACAGATACGCAGTATTTT.

The V gene is TRBV5-1, the J gene TRBJ2-5; D not resolved. Germline CDR1 is SGHRS and CDR2 is YFSETQ. Trimming took off 3 bases at V and 5 bases at J, with 11 bases between the two ends. This CDR3 region has 13 residues. The CDR3 coding sequence is TGCGCCAGCAGCTCGTCAGGAATGGAGACCCAGTACTTC. Its translation: CASSSSGMETQYF.

This clone appeared a few times. The V gene is TRBV29-1, the J gene TRBJ1-1, with 12 bases aligning to TRBD1. V was pared by 4 bases and J by 4 bases, with 7 bases of the junction left unmatched. This CDR3 contains 15 residues. The germline gives CDR1 SQVTM, CDR2 ANQGSEA. In DNA form, the CDR3 reads TGCAGCGTTGGGGGACAGGGGGCGTGGGGCACTGAAGCTTTCTTT. This translates into CSVGGQGAWGTEAFF.

V is TRBV3-1 (or the pseudogene TRBV3-2) and J is TRBJ1-2; TRBD1 matches at 8 bases. The CDR3 has 16 amino acids. V lost 4 bases to trimming and J lost 2 bases; unmatched junction nucleotides: 9. Germline V lookup: CDR1 LGHDT, CDR2 YNNKEL (reference sequence). CDR3 DNA sequence: TGTGCCAGCAGCCCGGACAGGGTTTTTGTAAACTATGGCTACACCTTC. Translating gives CASSPDRVFVNYGYTF.

The chain recombines TRBV19 with TRBJ1-2, with D possibly TRBD1 on 6 matching bases. Germline V gene data show CDR1 as LNHDA and CDR2 as SQIVND (reference sequence). Trimming cost V 5 bases and J 14 bases, with 21 bases left between them. CDR3 length: 13 amino acids. The chain's CDR3 is CASSPTLGGRRTF. The CDR3 nucleotides are TGTGCCAGTAGTCCTACCCTCGGGGGGCGCAGGACCTTC.

The chain links TRBV5-1 to TRBJ1-4; D gene unclear. The CDR3 runs to 14 residues. Trimming cost V 5 bases and J 4 bases, with 12 bases left between them. Germline V CDR1 and CDR2: SGHRS, YFSETQ. CDR3 coding DNA: TGCGCCAGCAGTTCCGGGATCCGTAATGAAAAACTGTTTTTT. This gives the protein CASSSGIRNEKLFF. Full variable domain (missing parts from reference TRBV5-1 and TRBJ1-4): KAGVTQTPRYLIKTRGQQVTLSCSPISGHRSVSWYQQTPGQGLQFLFEYFSETQRNKGNFPGRFSGRQFSNSRSEMNVSTLELGDSALYLCASSSGIRNEKLFFGSGTQLSVL.

The chain uses TRBV13 and TRBJ2-7; 8 positions agree with TRBD1. The V segment lost 4 bases and the J segment 0 bases; nucleotides outside the gene matches: 8. Germline values: CDR1 PRHDT, CDR2 FYEKMQ (reference sequence). This CDR3 contains 16 residues. CDR3: CASSWTRGLLSYEQYF. The CDR3 bases are TGTGCCAGCAGCTGGACCAGGGGGCTCCTCTCCTACGAGCAGTACTTC.

This chain joins TRBV18 and TRBJ2-1; the match to TRBD2 covers 12 bases. Looked up from germline, CDR1 is KGHSH and CDR2 is LQKENI. The CDR3 spans 16 residues. The V gene end was trimmed by 6 bases and the J gene end by 5 bases; junction bases not matched to a gene: 8. CDR3 nucleotide sequence: TGTGCCAGCTCCGCCAGACTAGCGGGGGCGAACAATGAGCAGTTCTTC. Translation gives CASSARLAGANNEQFF.

As regards this clone: One end of the junction does not line up with germline, which may come from a read error. The genes are TRBV11-2 and TRBJ1-2; a weak D match, TRBD1 (5 bases). CDR3 length equals 13 residues. Germline V gene sequence: CDR1 SGHAT, CDR2 FQNNGV. For the CDR3, the DNA is TGTGCCAGCAGCTTAGATCAACCGGGACTGTTTACGTTC. Translated: CASSLDQPGLFTF.